A single sample is the source of the 2 T cell receptor beta chains below, sequenced in a study of blood T cell repertoires in COVID-19. Here immunoSEQ multiplex PCR was the method, and the copy in TCRdb shows in-frame clones only, minus some. The data contain a few hundred thousand clones, 88% of them seen just once; the ten biggest clones take up 2% to 3%. The sample consisted of PBMCs or T cells enriched from blood (not recorded which). The receptors stem from a woman aged 40 to 49 with acute COVID-19.

This clone was counted at least ten times. The chain couples TRBV16 to TRBJ1-6, with D hard to call. The CDR3 length is 15 residues. V was clipped by 3 bases and J by 8 bases, with 14 bases between them. From germline, CDR1 is KGHSY and CDR2 FQNENV. In nucleotides, the CDR3 is TGTGCCAGCAGCCAGGCGCCGGGTCCGCATTCACCCCTCCACTTT. Translating gives CASSQAPGPHSPLHF.

The chain uses TRBV18 and TRBJ1-6; tentative D call: TRBD1 (5 bases). Trimming left V 1 base short and J 8 bases short, with 12 bases between. Germline CDR1 reads KGHSH; CDR2 reads LQKENI. The CDR3 is made up of 15 amino acids. The CDR3 region is CASSPLSGDDSPLHF. CDR3 coding DNA: TGTGCCAGCTCACCACTTTCGGGGGACGATTCACCCCTCCACTTT.